This TCR beta chain appears in the sequencing data of a study of cytomegalovirus exposure and HLA in healthy donors. Losses at the gene ends were 4 bases for V and 9 bases for J; bases not matched to a gene: 18. CDR3 length: 17 residues. Germline CDR1 is MDHEN and CDR2 is SYDVKM. Study-level points and caveats: The majority of TCR sequences were rare, yet some public TCRs appeared in many donors. Investigators reported some 150 TCR beta chains as tied to cytomegalovirus.

As concerns this clone: The antigen remains undetermined.

PCR involved 60 Vbeta and 13 Jbeta primers. Here immunoSEQ multiplex PCR was the method, and the copy in TCRdb shows in-frame clones only, minus some. The sample yields over 150,000 clones, 70% to 80% seen once. The sample consisted of PBMCs. The receptor was isolated from a man aged 25 to 40 in good health and CMV-seropositive. The chain carries TRBV28 and TRBJ1-3, with 7 bases fitting TRBD1. The CDR3 DNA follows: TGTGCCAGCAGTTCCCTTTGGGGGGACAGCAGAGGGTCCACCATATATTTT. Amino acids: CASSSLWGDSRGSTIYF. The full variable domain, completed using reference TRBV28 and TRBJ1-3, is DVKVTQSSRYLVKRTGEKVFLECVQDMDHENMFWYRQDPGLGLRLIYFSYDVKMKEKGDIPEGYSVSREKKERFSLILESASTNQTSMYLCASSSLWGDSRGSTIYFGEGSWLTVV.